Detailed here is one T cell receptor (beta chain). The naive CD8 subset, CD45RO-negative cells positively selected for CCR7, excluded terminally differentiated effector memory CD45RA+ cells. The data originate from a study of shared clonotypes between healthy human individuals. TCRdb's copy holds only in-frame clones and misses some; the assay was immunoSEQ multiplex PCR. Of about 2.1 million clones in the sample, just under 95% were seen once. This clonotype originated in a man between 18 and 35 years old in good health. Some clones in this sample may be carry-over from other donors' samples. The sample was naive CD8+ T cells from PBMCs.

DNA for the CDR3: TGTGCCAGCAGCTTTGCGCTTCGAGGGGAGACCCAGTACTTC. This sequence encodes CASSFALRGETQYF. The chain is built from TRBV7-9 and TRBJ2-5, with D possibly being TRBD2 (5 bases). Germline V gene lookup returns CDR1 SEHNR and CDR2 FQNEAQ (reference sequence). Trimming shortened V by 3 bases and J by 5 bases, and 13 bases separated the two germline ends. This CDR3 has 14 amino acids.